Below are 7 T cell receptor beta chains sequenced from a single sample in a study of T cell therapy after organ transplantation. Repertoires were generated with immunoSEQ multiplex PCR, while TCRdb's copy carries only in-frame clones and drops some. The sample includes 1,500 to 2,000 clones, approximately 82% seen only once; the top ten take roughly 19%. These receptors have no identified antigens. The source was CD8+ T cells from blood, collected before autologous CMV-specific T cell therapy. These receptors were collected from a human patient who had received a solid organ transplant and had CMV disease.

This clone came up a few times. The germline gene is not matched at one end of the junction; a read error may be the cause. The chain recombines TRBV7-9 with TRBJ2-5, with D perhaps matching TRBD1 (6 bases). The germline gives CDR1 SEHNR, CDR2 FQNEAQ (reference sequence). The CDR3 sequence is 12 residues long. The CDR3 DNA reads as TGTGCCAGCAGCTTTTCGAACATGGACAGAAACTTC. Its translation is CASSFSNMDRNF.

V usage is TRBV27 and J usage is TRBJ1-6; tentative D call: TRBD1 (6 bases). The CDR3 runs to 13 residues. The V and J ends lost 6 bases and 9 bases respectively, with 12 bases between them. Germline loops: CDR1 MNHEY, CDR2 SMNVEV (reference sequence). Written as DNA, the CDR3 is TGTGCCAGCAGCGGAGGGGGGATTTCACCCCTCCACTTT. This translates into CASSGGGISPLHF.

The chain couples TRBV7-2 to TRBJ2-7; the match to TRBD2 covers 8 bases. CDR1 is SGHTA, CDR2 FQGNSA, per germline. V dropped 5 bases and J dropped 4; count of bases not matched to a gene: 10. This CDR3 spans 15 amino acids. The CDR3 protein is CASSKLLGTSYEQYF. Here the CDR3 DNA reads TGTGCCAGCAGCAAACTTCTCGGGACTAGTTACGAGCAGTACTTC.

The chain employs TRBV4-1 and TRBJ2-5, with TRBD1 matching over 10 bases. Germline loops: CDR1 MGHRA, CDR2 YSYEKL. The CDR3 is 14 residues long. V lost 5 bases to trimming and J lost 3 bases; unmatched junction nucleotides: 3. CDR3 sequence reads: CASSFGQGEETQYF. Here the CDR3 DNA reads TGCGCCAGCAGCTTCGGACAGGGGGAAGAGACCCAGTACTTC.

The V and J genes are TRBV5-8 and TRBJ2-5, with TRBD1 matching over 9 bases. CDR1 is SGHTS, CDR2 YDEGEE, per germline. This CDR3 has 15 residues. With V trimmed by 0 bases and J by 5 bases, 5 bases remained unmatched. This CDR3 reads CASSLGTGEMETQYF. CDR3 coding DNA: TGTGCCAGCAGCTTGGGGACAGGGGAGATGGAGACCCAGTACTTC.

The chain uses TRBV5-4 and TRBJ2-2, with D perhaps TRBD1 (6 bases). This CDR3 region has 17 residues. Germline values: CDR1 SGHNT, CDR2 YYREEE (reference sequence). V shed 1 base and J shed 3 bases, with 16 bases lying between them. The CDR3 nucleotides are TGTGCCAGCAGCTTGCGGCCCCGGACAGCCGACACCGGGGAGCTGTTTTTT. This translates into CASSLRPRTADTGELFF.

This clone is a singleton in its sample. V usage is TRBV28 and J usage is TRBJ2-7; 8 bases are shared with TRBD1. The V gene's germline CDR1 is MDHEN and CDR2 SYDVKM. V lost 5 bases and J lost 1; bases outside the gene matches: 4. This CDR3 has 14 amino acids. The CDR3 nucleotides are TGTGCCAGCAGTAAGACAGGGGAGTCCTACGAGCAGTACTTC. Translation gives CASSKTGESYEQYF.